This T cell receptor beta chain originates from a study of blood T cell repertoires in COVID-19. Study-wide context: The United States, Italy and Spain supplied acute and convalescent COVID-19 samples. Sources were T cells, B-cell-depleted T cells, or PBMCs; the material itself was cDNA or gDNA.

Authors' processing steps: Researchers report that nucleated cell counts were estimated from reference gene primer amplification. Clones were read by immunoSEQ multiplex PCR, and TCRdb kept only the in-frame ones, dropping some. V, J and clone size are taken as reported in that table, and D and trimming were inferred from the DNA itself. This table has 25,000 to 30,000 clones, 89% appearing once. Material for sequencing was peripheral blood. This TCR was sampled from a human donor in a cohort sampled during active COVID-19.

CDR3 region: CASSSLRHSSSYNEQFF. The DNA of the CDR3 is TGTGCCAGCAGCTCCCTTAGACACTCGAGCTCCTACAATGAGCAGTTCTTC. The genes are TRBV7-2 and TRBJ2-1; no firm D call. The CDR3 loop spans 17 amino acids. Trimming removed 4 bases from V and 0 bases from J, with 16 bases in between. CDR1 and CDR2 (germline): SGHTA, FQGNSA.